The sequence of this TCR beta chain was determined in a study of PD-1 blockade in mismatch repair-deficient tumors. Libraries were prepared by immunoSEQ multiplex PCR; TCRdb keeps only in-frame clonotypes and omits some of them. The sample comprises some 49,000 clones, more than 65% of which are singletons, and under 3.5% rests with the top ten. V was trimmed by 5 bases and J by 0 bases, leaving 10 bases between them. The CDR3 sequence is 14 residues long. Germline V gene data show CDR1 as MNHEY and CDR2 as SMNVEV (reference sequence). This clonotype originated in an adult with mismatch repair-deficient cancer. V usage is TRBV27 and J usage is TRBJ1-1; a weak D match, TRBD1 (5 bases). Source: PBMCs, taken before pembrolizumab treatment. Here the CDR3 reads CASSPRVLNTEAFF. The CDR3 DNA sequence: TGTGCCAGCAGTCCCAGGGTGTTGAACACTGAAGCTTTCTTT.